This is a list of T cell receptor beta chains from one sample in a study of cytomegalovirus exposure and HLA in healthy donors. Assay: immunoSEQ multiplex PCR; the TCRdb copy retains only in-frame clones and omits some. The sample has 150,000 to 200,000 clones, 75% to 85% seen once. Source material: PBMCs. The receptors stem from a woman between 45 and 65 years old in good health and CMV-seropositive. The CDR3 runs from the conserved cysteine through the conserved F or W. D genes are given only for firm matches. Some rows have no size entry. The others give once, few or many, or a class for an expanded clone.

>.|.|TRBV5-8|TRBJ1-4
CASSLGPLANEKLFF
TGTGCCAGCAGCTTGGGGCCCCTAGCTAATGAAAAACTGTTTTTT
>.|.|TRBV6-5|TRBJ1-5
CATSRGAGQPQHF
TGTGCCACCTCGCGGGGGGCAGGGCAGCCCCAGCATTTT
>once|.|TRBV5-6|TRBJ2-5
CASSSMVGPQRETQYF
TGTGCCAGCAGCTCGATGGTCGGCCCCCAGCGGGAGACCCAGTACTTC
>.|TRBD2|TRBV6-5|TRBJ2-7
CASTPDGLASEQYF
TGTGCCAGCACCCCCGATGGACTAGCCTCCGAGCAGTACTTC
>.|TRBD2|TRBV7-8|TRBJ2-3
CASSLPQGGGRSTDTQYF
TGTGCCAGCAGCTTACCCCAGGGCGGGGGTAGGAGCACAGATACGCAGTATTTT
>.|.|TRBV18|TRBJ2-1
CASSPSPGVSHNEQFF
TGTGCCAGCTCACCGTCCCCAGGGGTCTCCCACAATGAGCAGTTCTTC
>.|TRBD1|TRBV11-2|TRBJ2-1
CASSTRPGQGGYEQFF
TGTGCCAGCAGCACTCGACCGGGACAGGGGGGTTATGAGCAGTTCTTC
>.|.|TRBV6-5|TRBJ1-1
CASSPGFDEAFF
TGTGCCAGCAGCCCAGGGTTTGATGAAGCTTTCTTT
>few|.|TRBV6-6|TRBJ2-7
CASTTGTGYEQYF
TGTGCCAGCACGACAGGGACTGGGTACGAGCAGTACTTC
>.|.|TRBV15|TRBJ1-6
CATSREAQPLHF
TGTGCCACCAGCAGAGAGGCTCAGCCCCTCCACTTT
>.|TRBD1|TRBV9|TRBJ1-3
CASSVKGTGEYTIYF
TGTGCCAGCAGCGTCAAAGGGACAGGGGAGTACACCATATATTTT
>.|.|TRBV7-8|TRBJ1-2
CASSLGGDGYTF
TGTGCCAGCAGCTTAGGGGGAGATGGCTACACCTTC
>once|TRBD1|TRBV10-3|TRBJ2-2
CAIRKTAGGVGTGELFF
TGTGCCATCCGAAAGACGGCAGGGGGCGTCGGCACCGGGGAGCTGTTTTTT
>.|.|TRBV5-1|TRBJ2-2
CASSLVQSSTGELFF
TGCGCCAGCAGCTTGGTACAGTCAAGCACCGGGGAGCTGTTTTTT
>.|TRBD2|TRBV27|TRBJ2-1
CASSLAGVTRHNEQFF
TGTGCCAGCAGTCTAGCGGGGGTCACGCGCCACAATGAGCAGTTCTTC
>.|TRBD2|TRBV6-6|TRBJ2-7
CASSLAGATYEQYF
TGTGCCAGCAGTCTAGCGGGGGCCACCTACGAGCAGTACTTC
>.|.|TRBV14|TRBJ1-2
CASSQGSGFNGYTF
TGTGCCAGCAGCCAAGGATCAGGCTTTAATGGCTACACCTTC
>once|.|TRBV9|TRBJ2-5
CASSVENGETQYF
TGTGCCAGCAGCGTAGAGAACGGGGAGACCCAGTACTTC
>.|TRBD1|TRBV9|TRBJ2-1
CASSTYESGGYNEQFF
TGTGCCAGCAGCACCTACGAGTCAGGGGGCTACAATGAGCAGTTCTTC
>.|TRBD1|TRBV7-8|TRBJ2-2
CASSQDRLNTGELFF
TGTGCCAGCAGCCAGGACAGGCTAAACACCGGGGAGCTGTTTTTT
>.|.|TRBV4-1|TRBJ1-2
CASRRGERYTF
TGCGCCAGCCGCCGGGGAGAGCGCTACACCTTC
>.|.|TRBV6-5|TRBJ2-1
CASSYAGASGEFF
TGTGCCAGCAGTTACGCAGGGGCCTCGGGTGAGTTCTTC
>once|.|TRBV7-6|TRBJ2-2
CASSPRTLNTGELFF
TGTGCCAGCAGCCCCCGGACTCTTAACACCGGGGAGCTGTTTTTT
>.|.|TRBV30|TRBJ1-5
CAWSVPGAGQPQHF
TGTGCCTGGAGTGTACCGGGAGCAGGACAGCCCCAGCATTTT
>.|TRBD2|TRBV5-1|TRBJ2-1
CASSPERGGYNEQFF
TGCGCCAGCAGCCCGGAGCGGGGGGGCTACAATGAGCAGTTCTTC
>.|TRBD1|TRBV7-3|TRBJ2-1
CASSFRVGTGKNEQFF
TGTGCCAGCAGCTTTAGGGTCGGGACAGGGAAGAATGAGCAGTTCTTC
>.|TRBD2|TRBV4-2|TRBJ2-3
CASSQTGTRGCRQYF
TGTGCCAGCAGCCAGACCGGGACTAGAGGGTGCCGGCAGTATTTT
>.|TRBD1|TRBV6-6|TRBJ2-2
CASRNRGPPNTGELFF
TGTGCCAGCAGGAACAGGGGGCCCCCGAACACCGGGGAGCTGTTTTTT
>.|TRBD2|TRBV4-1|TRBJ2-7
CASSQEPLTGGNSYEQYF
TGCGCCAGCAGCCAAGAGCCCCTCACCGGGGGGAACTCCTACGAGCAGTACTTC
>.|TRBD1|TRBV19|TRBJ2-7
CASSIAQGAYEQYF
TGTGCCAGTAGTATAGCACAGGGGGCATACGAGCAGTACTTC
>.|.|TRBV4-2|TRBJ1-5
CASSEKTRGFNQPQHF
TGTGCCAGCAGCGAAAAGACCAGGGGCTTCAATCAGCCCCAGCATTTT
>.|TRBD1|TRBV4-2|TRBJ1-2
CASSQGQGEYGYTF
TGTGCCAGCAGCCAAGGACAGGGGGAATATGGCTACACCTTC
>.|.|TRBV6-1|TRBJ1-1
CASPDRMNTEAFF
TGTGCCAGTCCCGACAGGATGAACACTGAAGCTTTCTTT
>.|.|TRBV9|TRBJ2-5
CASSVVGRAETQYF
TGTGCCAGCAGCGTAGTGGGCAGGGCTGAGACCCAGTACTTC
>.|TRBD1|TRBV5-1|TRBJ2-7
CASSSSAGTEYEQYF
TGCGCCAGCAGTTCCTCCGCCGGGACAGAATACGAGCAGTACTTC
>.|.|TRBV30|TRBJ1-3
CAWELSGNTIYF
TGTGCCTGGGAGCTATCCGGAAACACCATATATTTT
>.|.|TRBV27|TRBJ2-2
CASSPLTANTGELFF
TGTGCCAGCAGTCCCTTGACAGCTAACACCGGGGAGCTGTTTTTT
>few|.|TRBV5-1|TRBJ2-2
CASSLAFNTGELFF
TGCGCCAGCAGCTTGGCGTTTAACACCGGGGAGCTGTTTTTT
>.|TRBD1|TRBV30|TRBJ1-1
CAGKPRPGTEGARTKDTEAFF
TGTGCCGGGAAACCCCGCCCAGGTACGGAGGGGGCGCGGACAAAGGACACTGAAGCTTTCTTT
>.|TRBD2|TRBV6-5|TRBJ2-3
CASSETSGVTDTQYF
TGTGCCAGCAGCGAAACTAGCGGGGTAACAGATACGCAGTATTTT
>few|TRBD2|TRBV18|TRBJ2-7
CASSRLAGGYEQYF
TGTGCCAGCTCGAGACTAGCGGGGGGGTACGAGCAGTACTTC
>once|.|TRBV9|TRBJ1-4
CASSVDGLANEKLFF
TGTGCCAGCAGCGTAGACGGGTTGGCTAATGAAAAACTGTTTTTT
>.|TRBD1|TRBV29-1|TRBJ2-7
CSAQGYEQYF
TGCAGCGCACAGGGGTACGAGCAGTACTTC
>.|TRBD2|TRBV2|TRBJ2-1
CASSLRRGDYNEQFF
TGTGCCAGCAGTCTCCGGCGGGGGGATTACAATGAGCAGTTCTTC
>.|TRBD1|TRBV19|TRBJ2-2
CASSVRQGANGELFF
TGTGCCAGTAGTGTACGACAGGGGGCTAACGGGGAGCTGTTTTTT